This TCR beta chain is from a study of blood T cell repertoires in COVID-19. Study information: Samples representing acute and convalescent COVID-19 were sourced from the United States, Italy and Spain. T cells, B-cell-depleted T cells, or PBMCs supplied cDNA or gDNA.

Authors' analysis steps: Quantification of nucleated cells was approximated via reference gene primer amplification. Sequencing was performed with immunoSEQ multiplex PCR; in TCRdb, only in-frame clones are kept and a portion is missing. V and J calls and clone size come straight from that table; D and trimming were deduced from the DNA. The data show 200,000 to 250,000 clones, roughly 90% seen once. The CDR3 consists of 13 residues. V was clipped by 1 base and J by 8 bases, with 12 bases between them. From germline, CDR1 is SGHTS and CDR2 YDEGEE. The sequenced sample was peripheral blood. This sequence joins TRBV5-8 and TRBJ1-2; TRBD1 is a possible D gene (5 bases). This receptor was obtained from a woman aged 55-69 years with acute or convalescent COVID-19. The CDR3 DNA sequence: TGTGCCAGCAGCTTGCCGCAGGGTAACGGCTACACCTTC. This sequence encodes CASSLPQGNGYTF.